Each of the 16 T cell receptor beta chains below was sequenced from the same sample in a study of T-cell memory formation after mild COVID-19. TCRdb passed the 5' RACE reads through MiXCR, listing each CDR3 protein once. The table shows about 110,000 distinct CDR3 sequences, with over 10% occurring only once. Input material: PBMCs or a T cell subset sorted from them (not recorded which). The receptors were sampled from an adult woman who had mild COVID-19 (a few samples of this study predate the infection). Cell type and time point are not known.

This clonotype was observed at least ten times. The chain combines TRBV12-3 or TRBV12-4 with TRBJ2-5; 7 bases match TRBD2. The V and J ends lost 5 bases and 5 bases, in that order; junction bases with no gene match: 8. The CDR3 sequence is 14 residues long. The CDR3 reads CASSLRTRRETQYF. The CDR3 bases are TGTGCCAGCAGTCTCCGGACTAGGCGGGAGACCCAGTACTTC.

This clonotype came up many times. This CDR3 reads CASSLGQGYNEQFF. The CDR3 DNA reads as TGCGCCAGCAGCTTGGGCCAGGGATACAATGAGCAGTTCTTC. The gene calls are TRBV5-1 and TRBJ2-1; perhaps TRBD1 as D (5 bases). CDR3 length: 14 residues. Germline V lookup: CDR1 SGHRS, CDR2 YFSETQ. Deletions cut 0 bases from V and 4 bases from J, with 8 bases between. Looking up the rest from reference TRBV5-1 and TRBJ2-1 gives the full variable domain: KAGVTQTPRYLIKTRGQQVTLSCSPISGHRSVSWYQQTPGQGLQFLFEYFSETQRNKGNFPGRFSGRQFSNSRSEMNVSTLELGDSALYLCASSLGQGYNEQFFGPGTRLTVL.

The table lists this clonotype with a few counts. This chain joins TRBV6-5 and TRBJ2-7, with a weak D call TRBD1 (6 bases). V was trimmed by 0 bases and J by 4 bases, leaving 7 bases between them. Germline V lookup: CDR1 MNHEY, CDR2 SVGAGI. The CDR3 contains 13 residues. The CDR3 coding sequence is TGTGCCAGCAGTTACTCGAGGGGGTACGAGCAGTACTTC. It specifies CASSYSRGYEQYF.

The rearrangement uses TRBV6-2 or TRBV6-3 and TRBJ2-1; D gene unclear. The CDR3 length is 12 residues. V dropped 6 bases and J dropped 8 bases, with 11 bases sitting between them. Germline V lookup: CDR1 MNHEY, CDR2 SVGEGT. The CDR3: CASSPVSDEQFF. Here the CDR3 DNA reads TGTGCCAGCAGCCCCGTGTCCGATGAGCAGTTCTTC.

This chain connects TRBV7-8 to TRBJ2-3; D remains unclear. Germline V gene lookup returns CDR1 SGHVS and CDR2 FQNEAQ. V shed 5 bases and J shed 7 bases, with 22 bases lying between them. The CDR3 is 16 residues long. The CDR3 bases are TGTGCCAGCAGCCCCACCCCGAACCGGCGGCCCCATACGCAGTATTTT. This codes for CASSPTPNRRPHTQYF. Full variable domain (remainder filled in from reference TRBV7-8 and TRBJ2-3): GAGVSQSPRYKVAKRGQDVALRCDPISGHVSLFWYQQALGQGPEFLTYFQNEAQLDKSGLPSDRFFAERPEGSVSTLKIQRTQQEDSAVYLCASSPTPNRRPHTQYFGPGTRLTVL.

V usage is TRBV6-1 and J usage is TRBJ2-7, with 9 bases lining up with TRBD1. Germline assignment: CDR1 MNHNS and CDR2 SASEGT. V trimming: 1 base; J trimming: 3 bases; junction bases outside the gene matches: 10. This CDR3 region has 17 residues. The CDR3 is CASSEGTGAVTFYEQYF. CDR3 nucleotide sequence: TGTGCCAGCAGTGAAGGGACAGGGGCAGTAACCTTCTACGAGCAGTACTTC.

In this sample, this clonotype turned up many times. V gene TRBV5-1 combines with J gene TRBJ2-2, with 8 bases lining up with TRBD1. J gave up 5 bases and V 0 bases, and 12 bases lay outside the gene matches. Germline assignment: CDR1 SGHRS and CDR2 YFSETQ. CDR3 length: 18 amino acids. CDR3 coding DNA: TGCGCCAGCAGCTTGGTCGGCAGGGGGCCCGAGAGGACCGGGGAGCTGTTTTTT. Translation gives CASSLVGRGPERTGELFF. Together with reference TRBV5-1 and TRBJ2-2, the CDR3 gives the full variable domain: KAGVTQTPRYLIKTRGQQVTLSCSPISGHRSVSWYQQTPGQGLQFLFEYFSETQRNKGNFPGRFSGRQFSNSRSEMNVSTLELGDSALYLCASSLVGRGPERTGELFFGEGSRLTVL.

This clonotype was recorded many times. The J gene is TRBJ2-1, the V gene TRBV24-1; D ambiguous. The V end lost 0 bases, the J end lost 7 bases, and 15 bases lay between the germline ends. Germline V gene lookup returns CDR1 KGHDR and CDR2 SFDVKD. The CDR3 consists of 16 residues. For the CDR3, the DNA is TGTGCCACCAGTGATTTGGCATTCACAGAGGAGAATGAGCAGTTCTTC. It translates to CATSDLAFTEENEQFF.

V usage is TRBV19 and J usage is TRBJ2-2, with D perhaps given as TRBD1 or TRBD2 (5 bases each). CDR3 length equals 13 residues. Trimming shortened V by 6 bases and J by 5 bases, and 10 bases separated the two germline ends. Germline-derived CDR1 and CDR2 are LNHDA and SQIVND (reference sequence). The CDR3 nucleotides are TGTGCCAGTAGGGCTGGGGGAACCGGGGAGCTGTTTTTT. It encodes CASRAGGTGELFF.

The chain uses TRBV29-1 and TRBJ2-2; the match to TRBD1 covers 11 bases. Looked up from germline, CDR1 is SQVTM and CDR2 is ANQGSEA. The CDR3 consists of 12 residues. V lost 8 bases, J lost 10 bases, and 6 bases stayed unmatched. CDR3 region: CSPGTGGQELFF. The CDR3, as DNA: TGCAGCCCGGGGACAGGGGGGCAGGAGCTGTTTTTT.

Only a few counts were recorded for this clonotype. The genes are TRBV6-5 and TRBJ1-2, with TRBD1 as a possible D gene (5 bases). V was shortened by 5 bases and J by 2 bases, with 12 bases between the two germline ends. Germline V gene data show CDR1 as MNHEY and CDR2 as SVGAGI. The CDR3 contains 14 residues. The CDR3 coding sequence is TGTGCCAGCAGTGGGGGTAGCTGGAACTATGGCTACACCTTC. Amino acids: CASSGGSWNYGYTF.

This clonotype occurred many times. The gene calls are TRBV27 and TRBJ2-7; D gene ambiguous. The V gene's germline CDR1 is MNHEY and CDR2 SMNVEV (reference sequence). V dropped 0 bases and J dropped 3 bases, with 6 bases sitting between them. The CDR3 has 13 amino acids. The CDR3 DNA follows: TGTGCCAGCAGTTTATCCGATCGCTACGAGCAGTACTTC. It specifies CASSLSDRYEQYF.

This clonotype was seen only a few times. The CDR3 is CASSPVNSYEQYF. CDR3 bases: TGTGCCAGCAGCCCAGTGAACTCCTACGAGCAGTACTTC. The chain carries TRBV5-5 and TRBJ2-7; D is unresolved. The germline gives CDR1 SGHKS, CDR2 YYEKEE (reference sequence). This CDR3 has 13 residues. V gave up 4 bases and J gave up 0 bases, with 8 bases separating them.

This clonotype has only a few counts. The chain has TRBV9 and TRBJ1-1; TRBD1 is a possible D gene (6 bases). Germline V lookup: CDR1 SGDLS, CDR2 YYNGEE. This CDR3 is 14 amino acids long. The V end was cut by 1 base, the J end by 8 bases, with 15 bases between. The CDR3 region has the DNA TGTGCCAGCAGCGTAACTGGGTCCGGGACAGAAGCTTTCTTT. Encoded protein: CASSVTGSGTEAFF.

This clonotype was counted between two and nine times. The chain combines TRBV19 with TRBJ2-7, with 7 nucleotides matching TRBD1. CDR3 size: 12 residues. Unmatched junction bases numbered 6, after V lost 8 bases and J lost 5 bases. From germline, CDR1 is LNHDA and CDR2 SQIVND (reference sequence). CDR3 nucleotides: TGTGCCAGTTCACAGGGGATGGACGAGCAGTACTTC. Its translation is CASSQGMDEQYF.

This clonotype was recorded a few times. The chain employs TRBV20-1 and TRBJ2-3; weak D call: TRBD2 (6 bases). Looked up from germline, CDR1 is DFQATT and CDR2 is SNEGSKA (reference sequence). V was pared by 8 bases and J by 3 bases, with 21 bases between. This CDR3 has 15 residues. The CDR3 region is CSSRPTGLPTDTQYF. Written as DNA, the CDR3 is TGCAGTTCCCGCCCAACGGGACTCCCAACAGATACGCAGTATTTT.